This record looks at one T cell receptor (beta chain) sequence and its context. Its cognate antigen is unknown. Other DNA sequences in the sample encode the same CDR3. The primer mix had 60 Vbeta and 13 Jbeta primers. The method was immunoSEQ multiplex PCR; TCRdb's version includes in-frame clones alone and lacks a portion of them. The table lists 200,000 or so clones, roughly 80% of them singletons, with about 0.25% in the top ten. This sample is drawn from a study of cytomegalovirus exposure and HLA in healthy donors. General study points: An Asian-associated ancestry cluster reportedly showed fewer N-insertions than the approximately 670-donor mean in a later analysis. An analysis that was carried out later associated 16,951 TCR beta sequences with HLA alleles at 0.05 false discovery rate.

The CDR3 runs to 18 residues. J was trimmed by 0 bases and V by 3 bases; bases with no gene match: 10. Germline-derived CDR1 and CDR2 are MNHNS and SASEGT. Sequenced sample: PBMCs. The source of this sequence is a boy aged 5-17 years in good health and CMV-seronegative. The V gene is TRBV6-1, the J gene TRBJ2-4, with TRBD2 identical over 8 bases. This chain's CDR3 is CASSDSRGRPLAKNIQYF. Written as DNA, the CDR3 is TGTGCCAGCAGTGATTCGCGCGGGAGGCCCCTAGCCAAAAACATTCAGTACTTC.